The source of this T cell receptor beta chain is a study of T cells in localized non-small cell lung cancer. Study findings and constraints: Uninvolved adjacent lung showed the highest T cell clonality, exceeding tumor. For the top 100 tumor clones, a median approximately 61 also appeared in adjacent lung.

Using immunoSEQ multiplex PCR, the repertoire was profiled, and TCRdb retains in-frame clones only, with some absent. The sample holds some 11,000 clones, just under 30% seen once. This clone has only a few counts. No antigen is known for it. This CDR3 comprises 16 residues. Germline values: CDR1 MNHGY, CDR2 SAAAGT. After removal of 0 bases from V and 8 bases from J, the junction contained 10 bases not matched to a gene. The chain couples TRBV6-8 to TRBJ2-1, with 7 bases fitting TRBD1. The TCR originated in a man aged 35 to 69 with stage I lung adenocarcinoma. The sample consisted of lung tumor tissue, taken before any cancer treatment. CDR3 nucleotide sequence: TGTGCCAGCAGTTACTCGGGACAGCCCCGGGTAGATGAGCAGTTCTTC. The encoded protein is CASSYSGQPRVDEQFF.